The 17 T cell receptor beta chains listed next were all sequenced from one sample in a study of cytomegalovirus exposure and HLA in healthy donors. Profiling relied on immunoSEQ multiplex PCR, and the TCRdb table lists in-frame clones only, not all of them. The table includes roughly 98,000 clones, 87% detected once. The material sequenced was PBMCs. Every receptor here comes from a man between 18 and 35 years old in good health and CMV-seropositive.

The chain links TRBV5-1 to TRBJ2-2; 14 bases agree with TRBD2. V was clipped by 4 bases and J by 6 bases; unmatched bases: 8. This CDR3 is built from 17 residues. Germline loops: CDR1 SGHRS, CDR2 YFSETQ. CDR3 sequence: CASSPPGTSGSAGELFF. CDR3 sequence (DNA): TGCGCCAGCAGCCCTCCAGGGACTAGCGGGAGCGCCGGGGAGCTGTTTTTT.

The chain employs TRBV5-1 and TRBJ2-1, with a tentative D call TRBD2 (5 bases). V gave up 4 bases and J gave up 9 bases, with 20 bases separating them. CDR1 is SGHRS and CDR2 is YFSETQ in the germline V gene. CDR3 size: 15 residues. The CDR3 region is CASSTAGLTGSEQFF. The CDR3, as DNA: TGCGCCAGCAGCACCGCGGGCCTTACGGGCTCTGAGCAGTTCTTC. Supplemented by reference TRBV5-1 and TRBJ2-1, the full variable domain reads KAGVTQTPRYLIKTRGQQVTLSCSPISGHRSVSWYQQTPGQGLQFLFEYFSETQRNKGNFPGRFSGRQFSNSRSEMNVSTLELGDSALYLCASSTAGLTGSEQFFGPGTRLTVL.

CDR3 in amino acids: CASSLGGQGGGTEAFF. The CDR3 DNA is TGTGCCAGCAGCTTAGGCGGACAGGGAGGAGGTACTGAAGCTTTCTTT. This chain links TRBV7-2 with TRBJ1-1, with 8 bases that match TRBD1. CDR3 length: 16 residues. Unmatched junction bases numbered 9, after V lost 1 base and J lost 5 bases. From germline, CDR1 is SGHTA and CDR2 FQGNSA.

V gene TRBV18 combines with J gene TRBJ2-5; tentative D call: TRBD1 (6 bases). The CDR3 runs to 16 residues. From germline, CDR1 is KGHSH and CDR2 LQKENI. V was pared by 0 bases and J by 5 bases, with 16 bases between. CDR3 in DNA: TGTGCCAGCTCACCACCTTTGCAGGGGTTCCGGGAGACCCAGTACTTC. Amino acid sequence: CASSPPLQGFRETQYF.

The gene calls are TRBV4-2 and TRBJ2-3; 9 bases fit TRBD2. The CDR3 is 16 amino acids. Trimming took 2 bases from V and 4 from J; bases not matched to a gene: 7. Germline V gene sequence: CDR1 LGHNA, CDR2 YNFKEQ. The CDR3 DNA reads TGTGCCAGCAGCCAAACAGCGGGAGGTGGGGCAGATACGCAGTATTTT. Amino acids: CASSQTAGGGADTQYF.

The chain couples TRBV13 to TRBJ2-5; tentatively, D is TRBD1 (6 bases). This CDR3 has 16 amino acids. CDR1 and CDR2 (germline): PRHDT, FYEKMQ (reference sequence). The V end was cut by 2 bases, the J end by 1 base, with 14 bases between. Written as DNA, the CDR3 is TGTGCCAGCAGCTTACGGCAGGGGCCAATCCAAGAGACCCAGTACTTC. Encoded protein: CASSLRQGPIQETQYF.

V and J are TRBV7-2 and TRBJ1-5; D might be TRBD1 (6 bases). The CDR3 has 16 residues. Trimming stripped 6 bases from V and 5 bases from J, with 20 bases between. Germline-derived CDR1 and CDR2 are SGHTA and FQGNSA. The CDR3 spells CASSPMEVRGYQPQHF. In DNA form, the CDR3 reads TGTGCCAGCAGTCCCATGGAGGTAAGGGGGTATCAGCCCCAGCATTTT.

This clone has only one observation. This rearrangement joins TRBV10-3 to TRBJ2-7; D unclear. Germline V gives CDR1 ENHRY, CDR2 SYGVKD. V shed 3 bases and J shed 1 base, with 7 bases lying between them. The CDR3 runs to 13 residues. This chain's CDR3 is CAISDGGSYEQYF. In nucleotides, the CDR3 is TGTGCCATCAGTGACGGCGGATCCTACGAGCAGTACTTC.

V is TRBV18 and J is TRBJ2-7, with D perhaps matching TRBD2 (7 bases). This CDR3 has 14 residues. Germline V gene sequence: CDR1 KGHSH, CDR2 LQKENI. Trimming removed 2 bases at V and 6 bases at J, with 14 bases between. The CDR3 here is CASSPWGGNVEQYF. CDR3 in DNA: TGTGCCAGCTCACCATGGGGGGGCAACGTCGAGCAGTACTTC.

For the CDR3, the DNA is TGTGCCAGCAAACTAGCGGGGGGGAGAGATGAGCAGTTCTTC. The encoded protein is CASKLAGGRDEQFF. The chain recombines TRBV19 with TRBJ2-1; TRBD2 agrees at 13 bases. CDR1 LNHDA and CDR2 SQIVND come from the germline V gene (reference sequence). The CDR3 consists of 14 residues. V gave up 9 bases and J gave up 8 bases; unmatched junction bases: 7.

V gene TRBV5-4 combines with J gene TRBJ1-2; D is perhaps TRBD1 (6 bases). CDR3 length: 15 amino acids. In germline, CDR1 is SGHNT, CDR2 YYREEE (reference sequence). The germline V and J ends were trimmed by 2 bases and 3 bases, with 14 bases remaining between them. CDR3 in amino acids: CASSLITDRYYGYTF. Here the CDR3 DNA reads TGTGCCAGCAGCTTAATCACGGACAGATACTATGGCTACACCTTC.

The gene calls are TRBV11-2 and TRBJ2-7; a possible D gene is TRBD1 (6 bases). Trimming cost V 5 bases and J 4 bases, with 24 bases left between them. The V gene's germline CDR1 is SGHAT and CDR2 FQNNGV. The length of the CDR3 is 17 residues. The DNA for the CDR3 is TGTGCCAGCAGCAAAGGGCCTACAGGGTATAAAAGGTACGAGCAGTACTTC. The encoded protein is CASSKGPTGYKRYEQYF.

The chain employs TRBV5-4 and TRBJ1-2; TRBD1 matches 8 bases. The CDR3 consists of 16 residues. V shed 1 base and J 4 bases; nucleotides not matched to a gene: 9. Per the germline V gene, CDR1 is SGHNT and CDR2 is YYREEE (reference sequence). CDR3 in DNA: TGTGCCAGCAGCTTGTGGGGAAAAGGACAGGGCTATGGCTACACCTTC. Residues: CASSLWGKGQGYGYTF.

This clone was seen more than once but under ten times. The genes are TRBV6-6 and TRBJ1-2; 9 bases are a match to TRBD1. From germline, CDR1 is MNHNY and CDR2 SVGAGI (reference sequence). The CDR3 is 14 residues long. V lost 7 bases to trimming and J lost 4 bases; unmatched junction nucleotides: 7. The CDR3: CASTWEGQGYGYTF. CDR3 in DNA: TGTGCCAGCACCTGGGAGGGACAGGGCTATGGCTACACCTTC.

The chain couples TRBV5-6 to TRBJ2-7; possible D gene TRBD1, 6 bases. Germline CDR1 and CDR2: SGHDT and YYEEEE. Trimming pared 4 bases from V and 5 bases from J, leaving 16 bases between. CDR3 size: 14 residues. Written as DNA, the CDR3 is TGTGCCAGCAGCGCGACAGGTTCAGTCGACGAGCAGTACTTC. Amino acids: CASSATGSVDEQYF.

This chain's CDR3 is CSVVRSHGNEQFF. The CDR3 region has the DNA TGCAGCGTTGTACGTAGCCACGGGAATGAGCAGTTCTTC. V gene TRBV29-1 combines with J gene TRBJ2-1; D uncertain. This CDR3 has 13 residues. V gave up 4 bases and J gave up 7 bases, with 14 bases separating them. Germline CDR1 SQVTM, CDR2 ANQGSEA.

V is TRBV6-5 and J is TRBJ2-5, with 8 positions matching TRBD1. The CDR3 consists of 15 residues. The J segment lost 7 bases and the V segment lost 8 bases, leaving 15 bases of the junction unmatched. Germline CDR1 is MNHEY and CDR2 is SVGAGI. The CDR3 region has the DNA TGTGCCAGCCTGAGACTTACAGGGGGGAGACCGACCCAGTACTTC. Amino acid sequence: CASLRLTGGRPTQYF.